Here is one T cell receptor beta chain with its context. This record belongs to a study of blood T cell repertoires in COVID-19. The overall study: Spain, Italy and the United States supplied samples that represented acute and convalescent COVID-19. PBMCs, B-cell-depleted T cells, or T cells were the source of the cDNA or gDNA that made up the material.

The CDR3 is 15 amino acids. Looked up from germline, CDR1 is MNHEY and CDR2 is SMNVEV (reference sequence). V was shortened by 4 bases and J by 7 bases, with 19 bases between the two germline ends. In the original analysis: Reference gene primer amplification in the assay estimated nucleated cell counts. Method: immunoSEQ multiplex PCR; TCRdb's copy keeps in-frame clones and lacks some. V, J and clone size are taken as reported in that table, and D and trimming were inferred from the DNA itself. The data show fewer than 95,000 clones, more than 70% seen once. This chain links TRBV27 with TRBJ1-1, with D perhaps TRBD1 (6 bases). This TCR was recovered from a woman of 80 years or more with acute or convalescent COVID-19. Sample: peripheral blood. The CDR3 loop reads CASSSSQGGNYEAFF. The CDR3 nucleotides are TGTGCCAGCAGTTCGTCACAGGGAGGGAACTATGAAGCTTTCTTT.